Listed here are 9 T cell receptor beta chains from one sample, sequenced in a study of immune evolution from preneoplasia to lung adenocarcinoma. Clones were read by immunoSEQ multiplex PCR, and TCRdb kept only the in-frame ones, dropping some. The sample has about 7,000 clones, around 73% seen once. Sequenced sample: FFPE adjacent normal lung tissue. These receptors all stem from a person aged 55-85 years with lung adenocarcinoma.

The chain uses TRBV11-2 and TRBJ1-1, with D hard to call. Between the trimmed V and J ends, which lost 4 bases and 2 bases, there was a span of 11 bases. Germline V gives CDR1 SGHAT, CDR2 FQNNGV. This CDR3 contains 14 residues. This CDR3 reads CASSSHIYNTEAFF. The CDR3, as DNA: TGTGCCAGCAGCTCGCACATCTACAACACTGAAGCTTTCTTT.

The chain combines TRBV11-2 with TRBJ1-5; D unclear. The V gene's germline CDR1 is SGHAT and CDR2 FQNNGV. The V end lost 0 bases, the J end lost 4 bases, and 4 bases lay between the germline ends. CDR3 size: 13 residues. The CDR3 loop reads CASSLDRNQPQHF. Written as DNA, the CDR3 is TGTGCCAGCAGCTTAGACAGAAATCAGCCCCAGCATTTT.

V is TRBV2 and J is TRBJ2-1; no definite D call. Per the germline V gene, CDR1 is SNHLY and CDR2 is FYNNEI. V lost 8 bases and J 6 bases, leaving 8 bases between the germline ends. This CDR3 is built from 11 residues. CDR3 residues: CASPLGNEQFF. In nucleotides, the CDR3 is TGTGCCAGCCCCCTCGGCAATGAGCAGTTCTTC.

The V call is TRBV28, the J call TRBJ1-5; 7 nucleotides agree with TRBD1. V shed 5 bases and J 6 bases; nucleotides not matched to a gene: 7. CDR1 is MDHEN, CDR2 SYDVKM, per germline. The CDR3 length is 14 residues. The CDR3 coding sequence is TGTGCCAGCAGTCTACCAGGGGGGGGTCAGCCCCAGCATTTT. Translation gives CASSLPGGGQPQHF.

The chain combines TRBV5-1 with TRBJ1-3, with 10 bases matching TRBD1. Germline values: CDR1 SGHRS, CDR2 YFSETQ. This CDR3 has 11 residues. J was trimmed by 16 bases and V by 2 bases; bases with no gene match: 3. CDR3 in amino acids: CASSFWDRGYF. The DNA of the CDR3 is TGCGCCAGCAGCTTCTGGGACAGGGGTTATTTT.

The chain carries TRBV29-1 and TRBJ1-1; D is unclear. The CDR3 length is 12 residues. V gave up 4 bases and J gave up 2 bases, with 8 bases separating them. The germline V gene has CDR1 SQVTM and CDR2 ANQGSEA. The CDR3 sequence is CSVGHSNTEAFF. As DNA, the CDR3 is TGCAGCGTTGGCCACTCTAACACTGAAGCTTTCTTT.

The chain links TRBV6-1 to TRBJ1-4; maybe TRBD1 (6 bases). This CDR3 spans 15 amino acids. The germline CDR1 and CDR2 sequences are MNHNS and SASEGT. V dropped 6 bases and J dropped 0 bases, with 11 bases sitting between them. The CDR3 region is CASRDRIATNEKLFF. In DNA, the CDR3 is TGTGCCAGCAGGGACAGAATAGCAACTAATGAAAAACTGTTTTTT.

V usage is TRBV7-9 and J usage is TRBJ1-1; D remains unclear. Germline V gene lookup returns CDR1 SEHNR and CDR2 FQNEAQ (reference sequence). This CDR3 region has 14 residues. V was clipped by 3 bases and J by 1 base, with 9 bases between them. The CDR3 reads CASSLSVSNTEAFF. DNA of the CDR3: TGTGCCAGCAGCTTGAGCGTATCGAACACTGAAGCTTTCTTT.

Regarding this clone: Germline is not matched at one junction end, which may reflect a read error. This specimen includes other DNA sequences encoding the same CDR3. V and J are TRBV29-1 and TRBJ2-7, with TRBD1 matching over 7 bases. The germline CDR1 and CDR2 sequences are SQVTM and ANQGSEA. The CDR3 is made up of 13 amino acids. The CDR3 bases are TGCAGCGTCCGAGGGGACAGCCCCTACGAGCAATACTTC. Translating it yields CSVRGDSPYEQYF.